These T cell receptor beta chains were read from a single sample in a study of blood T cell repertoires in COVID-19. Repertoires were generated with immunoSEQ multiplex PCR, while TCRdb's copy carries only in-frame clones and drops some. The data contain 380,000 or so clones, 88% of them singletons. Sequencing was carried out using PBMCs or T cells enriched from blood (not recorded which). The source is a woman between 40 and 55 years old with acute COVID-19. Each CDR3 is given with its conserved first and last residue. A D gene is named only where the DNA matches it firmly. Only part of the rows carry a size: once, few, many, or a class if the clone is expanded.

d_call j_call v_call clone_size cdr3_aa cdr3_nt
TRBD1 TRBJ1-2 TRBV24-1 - CATSDGTVVGYTF TGTGCCACCAGTGACGGGACAGTAGTAGGCTACACCTTC
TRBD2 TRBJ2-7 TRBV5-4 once CASSFRASLAGIYYEQYF TGTGCCAGCAGCTTTAGGGCCTCACTAGCGGGGATTTACTACGAGCAGTACTTC
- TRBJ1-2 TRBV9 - CASSPSDGRSSIGYTF TGTGCCAGCAGCCCAAGCGACGGCCGGAGTAGTATCGGCTACACCTTC
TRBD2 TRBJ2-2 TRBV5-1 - CASSPPRTSGAGELFF TGCGCCAGCAGCCCCCCGAGGACTAGCGGGGCCGGGGAGCTGTTTTTT
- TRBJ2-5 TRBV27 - CASASQETQYF TGTGCCAGCGCGAGCCAAGAGACCCAGTACTTC
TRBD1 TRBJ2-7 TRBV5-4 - CASSIGQGLSYEQYF TGTGCCAGCAGCATAGGACAGGGCCTTTCCTACGAGCAGTACTTC
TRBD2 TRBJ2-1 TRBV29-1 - CSVEDGAGGDEQFF TGCAGCGTTGAAGATGGGGCGGGAGGGGATGAGCAGTTCTTC
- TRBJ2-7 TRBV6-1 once CASSEVIRYTYEQYF TGTGCCAGCAGTGAAGTAATTCGTTATACCTACGAGCAGTACTTC
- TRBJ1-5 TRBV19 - CASSIDSRGNQPQHF TGTGCCAGTAGTATAGATAGTAGGGGAAATCAGCCCCAGCATTTT
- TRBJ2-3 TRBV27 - CASTRLVLGTDTQYF TGTGCCAGCACCCGACTAGTTCTCGGCACAGATACGCAGTATTTT
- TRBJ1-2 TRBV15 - CATSRVEGYGYTF TGTGCCACCAGCAGAGTCGAGGGCTATGGCTACACCTTC
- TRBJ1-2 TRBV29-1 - CSTEQDGYTF TGCAGTACCGAACAGGATGGCTACACCTTC
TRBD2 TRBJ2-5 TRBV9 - CASSGSGAQETQYF TGTGCCAGCAGCGGTAGCGGGGCCCAAGAGACCCAGTACTTC
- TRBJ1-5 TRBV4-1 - CASSQVFGGGGSNQPQHF TGCGCCAGCAGCCAAGTTTTCGGGGGAGGGGGGAGCAATCAGCCCCAGCATTTT